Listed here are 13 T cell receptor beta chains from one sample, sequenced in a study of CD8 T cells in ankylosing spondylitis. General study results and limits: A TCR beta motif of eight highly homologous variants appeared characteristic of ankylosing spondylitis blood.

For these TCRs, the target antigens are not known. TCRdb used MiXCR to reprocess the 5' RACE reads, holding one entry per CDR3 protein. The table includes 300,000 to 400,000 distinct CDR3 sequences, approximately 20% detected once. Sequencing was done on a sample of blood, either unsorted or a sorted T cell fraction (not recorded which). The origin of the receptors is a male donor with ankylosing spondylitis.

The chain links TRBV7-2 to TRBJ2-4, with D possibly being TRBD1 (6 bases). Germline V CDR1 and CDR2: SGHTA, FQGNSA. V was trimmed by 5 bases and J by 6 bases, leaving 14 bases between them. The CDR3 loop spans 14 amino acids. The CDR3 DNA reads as TGTGCCAGCAGCCCCCGGACAGTACCAAACATTCAGTACTTC. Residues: CASSPRTVPNIQYF.

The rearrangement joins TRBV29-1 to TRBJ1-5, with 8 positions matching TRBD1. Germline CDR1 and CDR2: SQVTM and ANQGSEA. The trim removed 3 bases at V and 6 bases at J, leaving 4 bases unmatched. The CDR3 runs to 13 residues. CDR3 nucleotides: TGCAGCGTTGACCCAGGGGGCGGTCAGCCCCAGCATTTT. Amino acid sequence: CSVDPGGGQPQHF.

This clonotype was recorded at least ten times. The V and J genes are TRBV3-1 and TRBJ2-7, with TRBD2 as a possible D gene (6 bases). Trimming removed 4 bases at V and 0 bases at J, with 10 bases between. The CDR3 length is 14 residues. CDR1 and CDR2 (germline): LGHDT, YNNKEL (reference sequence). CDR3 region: CASSPPSASYEQYF. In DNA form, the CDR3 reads TGTGCCAGCAGCCCCCCTAGCGCCTCCTACGAGCAGTACTTC.

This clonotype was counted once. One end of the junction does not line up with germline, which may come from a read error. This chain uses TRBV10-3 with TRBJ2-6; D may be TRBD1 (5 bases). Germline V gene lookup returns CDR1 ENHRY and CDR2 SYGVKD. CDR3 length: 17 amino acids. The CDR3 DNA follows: TGTGCCATCAGTGAGAGGGGCTCAAGCTCTGGGGCTAACGTCCTGACTTTC. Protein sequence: CAISERGSSSGANVLTF.

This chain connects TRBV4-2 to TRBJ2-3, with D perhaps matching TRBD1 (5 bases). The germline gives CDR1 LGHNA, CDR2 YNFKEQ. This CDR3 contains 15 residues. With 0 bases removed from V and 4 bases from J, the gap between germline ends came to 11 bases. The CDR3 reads CASSQETRVADTQYF. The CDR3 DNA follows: TGTGCCAGCAGCCAAGAGACCAGGGTTGCAGATACGCAGTATTTT.

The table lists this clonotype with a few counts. The CDR3 loop reads CSVTGTGGTYEQYF. The CDR3 DNA sequence: TGCAGCGTTACCGGGACAGGGGGTACCTACGAGCAGTACTTC. The gene calls are TRBV29-1 and TRBJ2-7; 11 bases are shared with TRBD1. J gave up 2 bases and V 5 bases, and 5 bases lay outside the gene matches. The CDR3 spans 14 residues. Germline CDR1 reads SQVTM; CDR2 reads ANQGSEA.

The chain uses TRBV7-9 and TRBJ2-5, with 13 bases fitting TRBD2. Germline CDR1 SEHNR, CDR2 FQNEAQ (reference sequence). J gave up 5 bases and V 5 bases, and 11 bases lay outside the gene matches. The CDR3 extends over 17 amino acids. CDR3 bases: TGTGCCAGCAGCATCCGACTAGCGGGAGGTTCGGGGGAGACCCAGTACTTC. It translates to CASSIRLAGGSGETQYF.

In DNA form, the CDR3 reads TGTGCCAGCAGTCTCACTAGCGCGCACTCCTACAATGAGCAGTTCTTC. It specifies CASSLTSAHSYNEQFF. V gene TRBV3-1 combines with J gene TRBJ2-1; 7 bases are shared with TRBD2. V was clipped by 6 bases and J by 0 bases; unmatched bases: 8. There are 16 residues in the CDR3. The germline CDR1 and CDR2 sequences are LGHDT and YNNKEL (reference sequence).

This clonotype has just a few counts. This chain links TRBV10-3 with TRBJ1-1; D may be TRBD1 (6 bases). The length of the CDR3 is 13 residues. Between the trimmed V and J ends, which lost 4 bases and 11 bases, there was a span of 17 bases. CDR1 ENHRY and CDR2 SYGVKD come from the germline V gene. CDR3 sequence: CAISAGQGNGAFF. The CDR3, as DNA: TGTGCCATCAGTGCGGGACAAGGGAATGGGGCTTTCTTT.

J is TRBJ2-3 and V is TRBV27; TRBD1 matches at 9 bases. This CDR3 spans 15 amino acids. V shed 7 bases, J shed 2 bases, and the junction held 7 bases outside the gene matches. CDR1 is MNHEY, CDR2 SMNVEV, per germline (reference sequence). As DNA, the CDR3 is TGTGCCAGCACGGTGACAGGGGGTTACACAGATACGCAGTATTTT. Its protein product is CASTVTGGYTDTQYF.

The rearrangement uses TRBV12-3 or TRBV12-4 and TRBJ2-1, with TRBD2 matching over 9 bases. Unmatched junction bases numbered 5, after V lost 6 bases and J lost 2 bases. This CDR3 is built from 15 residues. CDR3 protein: CASSRAGGAYNEQFF. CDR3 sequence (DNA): TGTGCCAGCAGCAGAGCGGGAGGCGCCTACAATGAGCAGTTCTTC.

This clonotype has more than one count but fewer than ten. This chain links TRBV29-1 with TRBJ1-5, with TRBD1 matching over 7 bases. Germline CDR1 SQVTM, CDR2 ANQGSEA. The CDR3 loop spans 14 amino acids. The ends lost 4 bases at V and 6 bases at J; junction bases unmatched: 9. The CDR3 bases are TGCAGCGTTGCGACAGGGAACGACGGTCAGCCCCAGCATTTT. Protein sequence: CSVATGNDGQPQHF.

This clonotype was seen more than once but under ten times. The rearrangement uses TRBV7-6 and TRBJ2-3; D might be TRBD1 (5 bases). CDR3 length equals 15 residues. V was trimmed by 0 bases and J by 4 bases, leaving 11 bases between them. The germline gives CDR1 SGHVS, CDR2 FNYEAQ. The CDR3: CASSLAQGYADTQYF. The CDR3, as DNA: TGTGCCAGCAGCTTAGCGCAGGGTTACGCAGATACGCAGTATTTT.